Below, 10 T cell receptor beta chains from the same sample are listed, as sequenced in a study of T cells in women clearing cervical HPV infection. Sequencing used immunoSEQ multiplex PCR; TCRdb keeps in-frame clones, though not all of them. Its listing shows over 25,000 clones. Specimen: blood buffy coat. Receptor source: a woman aged 18-70 years with a cervical HPV16 infection that either progressed to CIN3+ or cleared (not recorded which).

A note on this clone: With the read ending 3 residues before the CDR3 end, the germline J gene is used to fill in that end. This rearrangement joins TRBV7-3 to TRBJ1-2, with unresolved D. There are 13 residues in the CDR3. Per the germline V gene, CDR1 is SGHTA and CDR2 is FQGTGA. The CDR3 loop is CASSSGPFGDYTF. The part of the CDR3 DNA that was read is TGTGCCAGCAGCTCCGGGCCCTTCGGGGAC.

With regard to this clone: Read sequence stops 3 residues before the CDR3 end, and the germline J gene provides the missing end. The gene calls are TRBV11-2 and TRBJ2-2; no definite D call. Trimming pared 4 bases from V and 9 bases from J, leaving 18 bases between. The CDR3 has 15 amino acids. Looked up from germline, CDR1 is SGHAT and CDR2 is FQNNGV. The part of the CDR3 DNA that was read is TGTGCCAGCAGCTCCATCTGGCAGAACGAATGGGAG. This encodes CASSSIWQNEWE. The complete CDR3 protein is CASSSIWQNEWELFF. Supplemented by reference TRBV11-2 and TRBJ2-2, the full variable domain reads EAGVAQSPRYKIIEKRQSVAFWCNPISGHATLYWYQQILGQGPKLLIQFQNNGVVDDSQLPKDRFSAERLKGVDSTLKIQPAKLEDSAVYLCASSSIWQNEWELFFGEGSRLTVL.

A note on this clone: The missing CDR3 end, 3 residues past where the read stops, is filled in from the germline J gene. The chain is built from TRBV10-3 and TRBJ1-1; TRBD1 matches at 11 bases. CDR3 length equals 16 residues. Unmatched junction bases numbered 10, after V lost 6 bases and J lost 4 bases. Per the germline V gene, CDR1 is ENHRY and CDR2 is SYGVKD. CDR3: CAIRRPDGTGGTEAFF. CDR3 DNA, as far as it was read: TGTGCCATCAGAAGACCAGATGGGACAGGGGGCACTGAA.

As concerns this clone: The sequenced fragment ends 3 residues before the CDR3 boundary, so the rest is inferred from the germline J gene. The genes are TRBV6-9 and TRBJ2-2, with TRBD1 identical over 8 bases. Germline trimming cut 6 bases from V and 5 bases from J; bases unmatched to any gene: 8. This CDR3 has 15 residues. Germline V CDR1 and CDR2: MNHGY, SVAAGI. The DNA read from the CDR3 is TGTGCCAGCAGGCAGACAGGGGCCAGGACCGGGGAG. Its protein product is CASRQTGARTGE. The whole CDR3 protein is CASRQTGARTGELFF.

Remarks on this clone: The read ends 3 residues early relative to the CDR3; the germline J gene fills the gap. The chain links TRBV5-4 to TRBJ1-1; 7 bases fit TRBD1. The CDR3 sequence is 13 residues long. CDR1 and CDR2 (germline): SGHNT, YYREEE (reference sequence). V shed 4 bases and J 6 bases; nucleotides not matched to a gene: 6. Here the CDR3 reads CASSKTGTAEAFF. The sequenced CDR3 bases are TGTGCCAGCAGCAAGACAGGGACGGCTGAA.

A word on this clone: With the read ending 3 residues before the CDR3 end, the germline J gene is used to fill in that end. The rearrangement joins TRBV7-3 to TRBJ2-7; D is possibly TRBD2 (5 bases). This CDR3 has 13 residues. The V gene's germline CDR1 is SGHTA and CDR2 FQGTGA. With 6 bases removed from V and 6 bases from J, the gap between germline ends came to 15 bases. The CDR3 loop is CASRFSRGSEQYF. The covered CDR3 bases are TGTGCCAGCAGATTCTCCCGGGGATCCGAG.

Turning to this clone: Coverage ceases 3 residues before the CDR3 finishes, and the germline J gene fills in the end. The rearrangement joins TRBV19 to TRBJ2-2, with D possibly being TRBD1 (7 bases). Germline CDR1 and CDR2: LNHDA and SQIVND (reference sequence). The CDR3 runs 16 residues. The CDR3 sequence: CASKGAPEGALSPLFF. CDR3 DNA, as far as it was read: TGTGCCAGTAAAGGGGCCCCGGAGGGGGCGTTGTCACCG.

With respect to this clone: With the read ending 3 residues before the CDR3 end, the germline J gene is used to fill in that end. The chain recombines TRBV5-3 with TRBJ2-1, with D possibly being TRBD2 (7 bases). TRBV5-3 is an ORF, with its function uncertain. Trimming shortened V by 4 bases and J by 7 bases, and 15 bases separated the two germline ends. This CDR3 region has 14 residues. Incomplete CDR3 DNA: TGTGCCAGAAGCAGGAACGGGGGGCTGAATGAG. Protein sequence: CARSRNGGLNE. The whole CDR3 protein reads CARSRNGGLNEQFF.

As for this clone: The read comes to an end 3 residues before the CDR3 does, leaving the germline J gene to fill in the end. The genes are TRBV5-1 and TRBJ1-6, with D perhaps matching TRBD1 (5 bases). The CDR3 loop spans 15 amino acids. V was trimmed by 7 bases and J by 5 bases, leaving 16 bases between them. The germline CDR1 and CDR2 sequences are SGHRS and YFSETQ. The covered CDR3 bases are TGCGCCAGCGCTACTCTCGGGGGGAATAATTCACCC. Translation: CASATLGGNNSP. The entire CDR3 protein is CASATLGGNNSPLHF.

As to this clone: The CDR3 end falls 3 residues outside the read, so it is completed with the germline J gene. This chain connects TRBV6-4 to TRBJ2-3; TRBD1 matches at 8 bases. CDR1 MRHNA and CDR2 SNTAGT come from the germline V gene. This CDR3 contains 14 residues. The trim removed 0 bases at V and 4 bases at J, leaving 0 bases unmatched. CDR3 bases read: TGTGCCAGCAGTGACTCACAGGGGGCAGATACG. This sequence encodes CASSDSQGADT. The full CDR3 reads CASSDSQGADTQYF.